These 11 T cell receptor beta chains share one sample of origin, sequenced in a study of blood T cell repertoires in COVID-19. Profiling relied on immunoSEQ multiplex PCR, and the TCRdb table lists in-frame clones only, not all of them. The sample has approximately 50,000 clones; approximately 89% are singletons. Sequenced input: peripheral blood. Receptors were obtained from a man aged 55 to 70 with acute or convalescent COVID-19.

The count of this clone is one. The chain carries TRBV7-8 and TRBJ2-7; a weak D match, TRBD1 (5 bases). Germline V lookup: CDR1 SGHVS, CDR2 FQNEAQ. V was shortened by 4 bases and J by 5 bases, with 15 bases between the two germline ends. The CDR3 totals 14 residues. The DNA of the CDR3 is TGTGCCAGCAGCTCGTACAGGATCGGGCACGAGCAGTACTTC. It yields the protein CASSSYRIGHEQYF.

The V call is TRBV5-1, the J call TRBJ2-2; TRBD1 might be the D (5 bases). Trimming cost V 2 bases and J 6 bases, with 8 bases left between them. Looked up from germline, CDR1 is SGHRS and CDR2 is YFSETQ. This CDR3 has 13 residues. The CDR3 region has the DNA TGCGCCAGCAGCTTTAAGGGGTCCGGGGAGCTGTTTTTT. Translated, it gives CASSFKGSGELFF.

The chain is built from TRBV14 and TRBJ2-5, with TRBD1 matching over 9 bases. With V trimmed by 4 bases and J by 2 bases, 5 bases remained unmatched. This CDR3 has 15 amino acids. Germline CDR1 SGHDN, CDR2 FVKESK. The CDR3: CASSLGQGSQETQYF. The DNA for the CDR3 is TGTGCCAGCAGCCTAGGACAGGGGTCTCAAGAGACCCAGTACTTC.

Details on this clone: A much larger clone sits a single nucleotide away, making a read error possible. This chain links TRBV7-3 with TRBJ1-3; D ambiguous. Trimming cost V 1 base and J 4 bases, with 5 bases left between them. This CDR3 comprises 13 residues. CDR1 and CDR2 from the germline V gene are SGHTA and FQGTGA. This chain's CDR3 is CASSLSRGNTIYF. CDR3 nucleotide sequence: TGTGCCAGCAGCTTAAGCCGGGGAAACACCATATATTTT.

The rearrangement uses TRBV9 and TRBJ1-5; D unclear. Germline values: CDR1 SGDLS, CDR2 YYNGEE. The CDR3 is made up of 13 amino acids. V was shortened by 2 bases and J by 0 bases, with 3 bases between the two germline ends. The CDR3 DNA reads TGTGCCAGCAGCGTCTATAGCAATCAGCCCCAGCATTTT. This translates into CASSVYSNQPQHF.

The chain combines TRBV20-1 with TRBJ2-7; 15 bases are shared with TRBD2. V trimming: 4 bases; J trimming: 6 bases; junction bases outside the gene matches: 7. The germline V gene encodes CDR1 DFQATT and CDR2 SNEGSKA (reference sequence). The CDR3 is 15 residues long. The chain's CDR3 is CSATDPGLAGGEQYF. CDR3 nucleotides: TGCAGTGCTACTGATCCGGGACTAGCGGGAGGCGAGCAGTACTTC.

Only a few counts were recorded for this clone. The rearrangement uses TRBV4-1 and TRBJ2-5; D gene uncertain. V shed 3 bases and J shed 3 bases, with 14 bases lying between them. CDR1 and CDR2 from the germline V gene are MGHRA and YSYEKL. CDR3 size: 15 residues. DNA for the CDR3: TGCGCCAGCAGCCACCCCGAGACTGTTGAAGAGACCCAGTACTTC. Its translation: CASSHPETVEETQYF.

The chain combines TRBV10-3 with TRBJ2-3, with 10 bases that match TRBD2. CDR3 size: 14 residues. Germline trimming cut 3 bases from V and 8 bases from J; bases unmatched to any gene: 5. CDR1 ENHRY and CDR2 SYGVKD come from the germline V gene. CDR3 region: CAISELAGTLTQYF. CDR3 in DNA: TGTGCCATCAGTGAACTAGCGGGGACCCTTACGCAGTATTTT.

The chain links TRBV10-2 to TRBJ1-1, with D uncertain. CDR1 WSHSY and CDR2 SAAADI come from the germline V gene. V was trimmed by 4 bases and J by 1 base, leaving 7 bases between them. This CDR3 is built from 13 residues. CDR3 region: CASSGRENTEAFF. CDR3 coding DNA: TGCGCCAGCAGTGGTCGAGAGAACACTGAAGCTTTCTTT.

V usage is TRBV18 and J usage is TRBJ2-1; D perhaps matches TRBD2 (5 bases). CDR3 length: 15 amino acids. Trimming stripped 3 bases from V and 0 bases from J, with 9 bases between. CDR1 is KGHSH and CDR2 is LQKENI in the germline V gene. Here the CDR3 reads CASSPGVFSYNEQFF. CDR3 nucleotides: TGTGCCAGCTCACCCGGGGTGTTCTCCTACAATGAGCAGTTCTTC. Full variable domain (remainder filled in from reference TRBV18 and TRBJ2-1): NAGVMQNPRHLVRRRGQEARLRCSPMKGHSHVYWYRQLPEEGLKFMVYLQKENIIDESGMPKERFSAEFPKEGPSILRIQQVVRGDSAAYFCASSPGVFSYNEQFFGPGTRLTVL.

The CDR3 here is CASSPSGTGFGQPQHF. The CDR3 DNA reads TGTGCCAGCAGTCCTTCCGGGACAGGGTTCGGTCAGCCCCAGCATTTT. The chain combines TRBV27 with TRBJ1-5, with 9 bases fitting TRBD1. Germline V gives CDR1 MNHEY, CDR2 SMNVEV (reference sequence). The CDR3 covers 16 residues. Trimming removed 5 bases from V and 6 bases from J; junction bases left unmatched: 11.